These T cell receptor beta chains were read from a single sample in a study of T cell repertoires in cytomegalovirus infection. TCRdb processed the reads anew with MiXCR; each CDR3 protein has one entry. This table has about 740,000 distinct CDR3 sequences, roughly a third appearing once. Their antigens are not known. Material: cultured PBMCs, obtained from culture after CMV antigen stimulation. The receptors come from a human donor in good health (CMV status not recorded). Some clones in this sample may be carry-over from other donors' samples. CDR3s include the opening cysteine and the closing phenylalanine or tryptophan.

V	length	CDR3
TRBV7-6	16	CASSVLRDRRGDTQYF
TRBV30	12	CAGLQGAYEQFF
TRBV5-6	14	CASSLWLAKNIQYF
TRBV7-9	14	CASSLGLRRHEQYF
TRBV7-9	15	CASSLALGTGDEQYF
TRBV7-9	15	CASSFDGSSGNTIYF
TRBV6-6	15	CASSYSSRYPEKLFF
TRBV6-1	13	CASSEEGRSEQFF
TRBV6-2/TRBV6-3	12	CASSYYSGNKYF
TRBV20-1	12	CSATGGSGEQYF
TRBV7-2	15	CASSYEWDPTDTQYF
TRBV7-2	15	CASSSQAVGPYEQYF
TRBV12-3/TRBV12-4	16	CASSPPLGGERDTQYF